These 15 T cell receptor beta chains came from one sample sequenced in a study of blood T cell repertoires in COVID-19. TCRdb's copy holds only in-frame clones and misses some; the assay was immunoSEQ multiplex PCR. The sample shows approximately 400,000 clones, roughly 86% of them seen only once. The sequencing input was PBMCs or T cells enriched from blood (not recorded which). The receptors were sampled from a man aged 30 to 45 who had recovered from COVID-19.

The V call is TRBV7-9, the J call TRBJ1-4, with D perhaps TRBD1 (5 bases). This CDR3 spans 14 amino acids. Per germline, CDR1 SEHNR and CDR2 FQNEAQ (reference sequence). The V end lost 2 bases, the J end lost 6 bases, and 10 bases lay between the germline ends. CDR3 sequence: CASSLSGGDEKLFF. The CDR3 DNA sequence: TGTGCCAGCAGCTTAAGCGGGGGGGATGAAAAACTGTTTTTT.

The chain joins TRBV19 to TRBJ1-5; possible D gene TRBD1, 5 bases. The CDR3 sequence is 17 residues long. The V end lost 4 bases, the J end lost 0 bases, and 16 bases lay between the germline ends. Germline V gene sequence: CDR1 LNHDA, CDR2 SQIVND (reference sequence). CDR3 in amino acids: CASSTDRQLYSNQPQHF. DNA of the CDR3: TGTGCCAGTAGTACCGACCGACAGCTCTATAGCAATCAGCCCCAGCATTTT.

The chain carries TRBV4-1 and TRBJ2-5; D is possibly TRBD2 (7 bases). The CDR3 runs to 15 residues. Trimming removed 0 bases at V and 5 bases at J, with 13 bases between. In germline, CDR1 is MGHRA, CDR2 YSYEKL. CDR3 residues: CASSQDGGGGETQYF. CDR3 in DNA: TGCGCCAGCAGCCAAGATGGGGGGGGCGGGGAGACCCAGTACTTC.

This clone occurred a few times. The rearrangement uses TRBV9 and TRBJ2-2; TRBD2 aligns across 12 bases. The J segment lost 3 bases and the V segment lost 3 bases, leaving 9 bases of the junction unmatched. CDR3 length equals 18 residues. Looked up from germline, CDR1 is SGDLS and CDR2 is YYNGEE. CDR3 sequence (DNA): TGTGCCAGCAGCGGAACCCCGACTAGCGGGGGTTACACCGGGGAGCTGTTTTTT. Translated, it gives CASSGTPTSGGYTGELFF.

This rearrangement joins TRBV3-1 (or the pseudogene TRBV3-2) to TRBJ1-2; 7 nucleotides agree with TRBD1. J gave up 4 bases and V 0 bases, and 11 bases lay outside the gene matches. Germline CDR1 LGHDT, CDR2 YNNKEL (reference sequence). The CDR3 has 17 amino acids. This CDR3 reads CASSQDSRETGFYGYTF. The CDR3 region has the DNA TGTGCCAGCAGCCAAGATAGTAGGGAGACAGGGTTCTATGGCTACACCTTC.

In nucleotides, the CDR3 is TGCAGTGCAGGGCGGGCCTACGAGCAGTACTTC. Its translation is CSAGRAYEQYF. The chain recombines TRBV20-1 with TRBJ2-7, with D possibly being TRBD2 (5 bases). The ends were cut back, 6 bases at V and 2 bases at J, with 8 bases in the middle. Germline CDR1 is DFQATT and CDR2 is SNEGSKA (reference sequence). The CDR3 is made up of 11 amino acids.

The rearrangement links TRBV19 to TRBJ2-7; 7 nucleotides line up with TRBD1. The CDR3 consists of 19 residues. V shed 6 bases, J shed 3 bases, and the junction held 23 bases outside the gene matches. Germline-derived CDR1 and CDR2 are LNHDA and SQIVND (reference sequence). CDR3 in DNA: TGTGCCAGTAGCCGACGAAGGACAGGCCAAAGAGGGATCTTCTACGAGCAGTACTTC. This gives the protein CASSRRRTGQRGIFYEQYF.

V is TRBV7-2 and J is TRBJ2-1; possible D gene TRBD1, 5 bases. The CDR3 consists of 14 residues. Per the germline V gene, CDR1 is SGHTA and CDR2 is FQGNSA. The V and J ends lost 4 bases and 4 bases respectively, with 11 bases between them. The CDR3: CASSSQGPYNEQFF. CDR3 nucleotides: TGTGCCAGCAGCTCCCAGGGCCCTTACAATGAGCAGTTCTTC. Using reference TRBV7-2 and TRBJ2-1 for the parts outside the CDR3, the full variable domain is GAGVSQSPSNKVTEKGKDVELRCDPISGHTALYWYRQSLGQGLEFLIYFQGNSAPDKSGLPSDRFSAERTGGSVSTLTIQRTQQEDSAVYLCASSSQGPYNEQFFGPGTRLTVL.

J is TRBJ1-2 and V is TRBV5-1; D may be TRBD1 (6 bases). The germline V gene encodes CDR1 SGHRS and CDR2 YFSETQ. The CDR3 runs to 13 residues. Deletions cut 5 bases from V and 3 bases from J, with 11 bases between. CDR3 loop: CASSGGLYYGYTF. The CDR3 DNA sequence: TGCGCCAGCAGTGGGGGCTTGTACTATGGCTACACCTTC. The variable domain in full, with the rest retrieved from reference TRBV5-1 and TRBJ1-2, is KAGVTQTPRYLIKTRGQQVTLSCSPISGHRSVSWYQQTPGQGLQFLFEYFSETQRNKGNFPGRFSGRQFSNSRSEMNVSTLELGDSALYLCASSGGLYYGYTFGSGTRLTVV.

The CDR3 reads CASSLTSNQPQHF. In nucleotides, the CDR3 is TGTGCCAGCAGCTTAACAAGCAATCAGCCCCAGCATTTT. The V call is TRBV12-3 or TRBV12-4, the J call TRBJ1-5; unclear D gene. CDR3 length: 13 amino acids. V was shortened by 6 bases and J by 1 base, with 7 bases between the two germline ends.

This clone appeared once. The chain recombines TRBV9 with TRBJ2-3; D possibly corresponds to TRBD1 (5 bases). This CDR3 region has 15 residues. Trimming pared 7 bases from V and 4 bases from J, leaving 19 bases between. In germline, CDR1 is SGDLS, CDR2 YYNGEE. The CDR3 DNA is TGTGCCAGCGGCTCAGGGCAGGGAACGGCAGATACGCAGTATTTT. Encoded protein: CASGSGQGTADTQYF.

The gene calls are TRBV10-3 and TRBJ2-5; TRBD2 matches 9 bases. This CDR3 has 14 residues. V shed 2 bases and J 2 bases; nucleotides not matched to a gene: 0. Germline V gives CDR1 ENHRY, CDR2 SYGVKD. CDR3 nucleotides: TGTGCCATCAGTGAGCTAGCGGGACAAGAGACCCAGTACTTC. This translates into CAISELAGQETQYF.

The rearrangement uses TRBV4-1 and TRBJ1-2, with D perhaps TRBD1 (5 bases). The CDR3 length is 17 residues. Germline V gives CDR1 MGHRA, CDR2 YSYEKL. Trimming took 0 bases from V and 0 from J, leaving 14 bases between them. In DNA form, the CDR3 reads TGCGCCAGCAGCCAAGATAAGGGGTTAAGGGCTAACTATGGCTACACCTTC. This gives the protein CASSQDKGLRANYGYTF.

The genes are TRBV2 and TRBJ2-1; 10 bases fit TRBD2. This CDR3 contains 14 residues. The J segment lost 4 bases and the V segment lost 7 bases, leaving 4 bases of the junction unmatched. Looked up from germline, CDR1 is SNHLY and CDR2 is FYNNEI. The CDR3 region is CASNSGGPYNEQFF. In nucleotides, the CDR3 is TGTGCCAGCAATAGCGGGGGGCCTTACAATGAGCAGTTCTTC.

The chain combines TRBV19 with TRBJ1-2; D gene uncertain. In germline, CDR1 is LNHDA, CDR2 SQIVND (reference sequence). This CDR3 comprises 15 residues. Trimming cost V 5 bases and J 1 base, with 14 bases left between them. CDR3 nucleotides: TGTGCCAGTAGTGTCGCTCGACTTAGTAACTATGGCTACACCTTC. It yields the protein CASSVARLSNYGYTF.